This is a list of T cell receptor beta chains from one sample in a study of B cell selection in AIRE deficiency. The repertoire was sequenced with immunoSEQ multiplex PCR; TCRdb's copy has only in-frame clones and lacks some. The table lists more than 12,000 clones, 93% of them singletons. The source material was Tregs sorted from PBMCs. These receptors came from a human donor with AIRE deficiency. Both conserved end residues are part of each CDR3. Fields, in order: clone size, CDR3 length, D gene, V gene, J gene, CDR3 protein, CDR3 DNA. D genes are given only for firm matches. The size field is filled for only some rows; it gives once, few, many or a size class.

size: .
length: 15
D: .
V: TRBV18
J: TRBJ2-7
CDR3: CASSPAVLRGHEQYF
DNA: TGTGCCAGCTCACCTGCAGTTTTACGGGGCCACGAGCAGTACTTC

size: .
length: 13
D: .
V: TRBV27
J: TRBJ2-3
CDR3: CASSFREWATQYF
DNA: TGTGCCAGCAGTTTCCGGGAATGGGCTACGCAGTATTTT

size: .
length: 15
D: TRBD2
V: TRBV5-1
J: TRBJ2-5
CDR3: CASSLPVAGQETQYF
DNA: TGCGCCAGCAGCTTGCCTGTAGCGGGACAAGAGACCCAGTACTTC

size: once
length: 16
D: .
V: TRBV18
J: TRBJ1-1
CDR3: CASSPRQGRMNTEAFF
DNA: TGTGCCAGCTCACCAAGGCAGGGACGCATGAACACTGAAGCTTTCTTT

size: .
length: 14
D: .
V: TRBV28
J: TRBJ2-1
CDR3: CASSSPGLLNEQFF
DNA: TGTGCCAGCAGTTCCCCGGGACTCTTGAATGAGCAGTTCTTC

size: .
length: 15
D: TRBD2
V: TRBV6-5
J: TRBJ2-7
CDR3: CASRGLAENSYEQYF
DNA: TGTGCCAGCAGGGGACTAGCGGAAAATTCCTACGAGCAGTACTTC

size: .
length: 14
D: TRBD1
V: TRBV6-5
J: TRBJ2-3
CDR3: CASRQGAHVDTQYF
DNA: TGTGCCAGCAGGCAGGGGGCGCATGTAGATACGCAGTATTTT

size: once
length: 12
D: .
V: TRBV6-1
J: TRBJ2-7
CDR3: CASRQGYGEQYF
DNA: TGTGCCAGCAGACAGGGTTACGGCGAGCAGTACTTC

size: .
length: 16
D: TRBD2
V: TRBV19
J: TRBJ2-1
CDR3: CASSTGLAGGSYEQFF
DNA: TGTGCCAGTAGTACGGGACTAGCGGGGGGTTCATATGAGCAGTTCTTC

size: .
length: 15
D: .
V: TRBV6-6
J: TRBJ1-5
CDR3: CASRSMVGGNQPQHF
DNA: TGTGCCAGCAGGAGTATGGTTGGCGGCAATCAGCCCCAGCATTTT

size: .
length: 15
D: .
V: TRBV2
J: TRBJ2-7
CDR3: CASQLRRSFSYEQYF
DNA: TGTGCCAGCCAACTAAGGCGCTCGTTTTCCTACGAGCAGTACTTC

size: .
length: 15
D: TRBD2
V: TRBV7-9
J: TRBJ2-1
CDR3: CASSLRAGTYNEQFF
DNA: TGTGCCAGCAGCTTAAGAGCGGGAACCTACAATGAGCAGTTCTTC

size: .
length: 13
D: .
V: TRBV11-3
J: TRBJ2-5
CDR3: CASSLDGRETQYF
DNA: TGTGCCAGCAGCTTGGATGGACGTGAGACCCAGTACTTC

size: .
length: 14
D: .
V: TRBV6-4
J: TRBJ1-1
CDR3: CASRLQSMNTEAFF
DNA: TGTGCCAGCAGACTCCAGAGTATGAACACTGAAGCTTTCTTT

size: .
length: 15
D: TRBD1
V: TRBV5-1
J: TRBJ1-1
CDR3: CASSRTGVGGTEAFF
DNA: TGCGCCAGCAGCCGGACAGGGGTAGGTGGCACTGAAGCTTTCTTT